The clone carrying this T cell receptor (beta chain) was recorded at least ten times. Its target is unknown. Via MiXCR, TCRdb re-called the 5' RACE reads, giving one row per CDR3 protein. The table lists over 200,000 distinct CDR3 sequences, about 11% of them singletons. This sample stems from a study of CD8 T cells in ankylosing spondylitis. General study points: Some of the motif variants had earlier been found in reactive arthritis patients' fluid and blood. Those disease-linked clones were CD8+; they were also relatively rare in peripheral blood. Seemingly characteristic of ankylosing spondylitis blood was a TCR beta motif consisting of under 10 highly homologous variants. Reportedly, disease-linked clones are significantly enriched in ankylosing spondylitis patients' matched synovial fluid.

The sequence derives from a male donor with ankylosing spondylitis or in good health (not recorded which). Sequenced material: blood, either unsorted or a sorted T cell fraction (not recorded which).

The chain's CDR3 is CASSPIPTSPTYNEQFF. The CDR3 coding sequence is TGTGCCAGCAGCCCAATCCCGACTAGCCCGACCTACAATGAGCAGTTCTTC. The chain links TRBV12-3 or TRBV12-4 to TRBJ2-1; TRBD2 matches at 7 bases. This CDR3 region has 17 residues. V lost 6 bases, J lost 2 bases, and 13 bases stayed unmatched.